The T cell receptor (beta chain) under discussion was sequenced for a study of cytomegalovirus exposure and HLA in healthy donors. PCR involved 60 Vbeta and 13 Jbeta primers. TCRdb's copy holds only in-frame clones and misses some; the assay was immunoSEQ multiplex PCR. The repertoire holds over 150,000 clones, with roughly 80% as singletons. The sequencing sample was made of PBMCs. The TCR was taken from a young man in good health and CMV-seropositive.

The CDR3 DNA is TGTGCCAGCAGCCAACTAGCGGGAGAAGCGTTCTTC. Amino acids: CASSQLAGEAFF. V gene TRBV7-2 combines with J gene TRBJ2-1; TRBD2 agrees at 11 bases. The V gene end was trimmed by 5 bases and the J gene end by 15 bases; junction bases not matched to a gene: 6. The CDR3 totals 12 residues. CDR1 and CDR2 from the germline V gene are SGHTA and FQGNSA.